These 2 T cell receptor beta chains originate from one sample sequenced in a study of blood T cell repertoires in COVID-19. Generated by immunoSEQ multiplex PCR, the TCRdb table keeps only in-frame clones and is missing some. The sample lists about 170,000 clones; less than 80% were seen once. The sequencing sample was made of PBMCs or T cells enriched from blood (not recorded which). The origin of the receptors is a woman aged 70 to 79 in a cohort exposed to, infected with or recovered from COVID-19 (not recorded which).

J is TRBJ2-1 and V is TRBV5-1; 7 bases fit TRBD1. Per the germline V gene, CDR1 is SGHRS and CDR2 is YFSETQ. CDR3 length: 14 residues. J gave up 7 bases and V 4 bases, and 8 bases lay outside the gene matches. CDR3 sequence reads: CASSPRGTVNEQFF. CDR3 sequence (DNA): TGCGCCAGCAGCCCGCGAGGGACAGTTAATGAGCAGTTCTTC.

The chain combines TRBV19 with TRBJ1-2, with 7 bases matching TRBD1. There are 12 residues in the CDR3. From germline, CDR1 is LNHDA and CDR2 SQIVND (reference sequence). J gave up 3 bases and V 8 bases, and 3 bases lay outside the gene matches. For the CDR3, the DNA is TGTGCCAGTCGACAGGGTTACTATGGCTACACCTTC. It is translated as CASRQGYYGYTF.